The present entry profiles one T cell receptor (beta chain) with its context. As yet, its antigen is unknown. This record belongs to a study of breast tumors, draining lymph nodes, adjacent tissues. The CDR3 contains 19 residues. Germline V gives CDR1 DFQATT, CDR2 SNEGSKA (reference sequence). The V and J ends lost 2 bases and 3 bases respectively, with 28 bases between them. Study conclusions and caveats: The data were judged consistent with most tumor T cells coming from lymph node and expanding in tumor. Luminal-like breast cancer showed significantly higher tumor–nontumor repertoire similarity than basal-like. Tumor T cell lymph node origin was a supported hypothesis, not proven.

One entry per CDR3 protein results from TCRdb running MiXCR on the multiplex PCR reads. This sample has 160,000 or so distinct CDR3 sequences, with roughly a third found just once. Samples came from axillary lymph nodes draining the breast cancer. This chain joins TRBV20-1 and TRBJ2-5, with D perhaps matching TRBD2 (8 bases). This sequence originates from a female donor with breast cancer. Some clones in this sample may be carry-over from other donors' samples. Input material: axillary lymph node tissue. CDR3 coding DNA: TGCAGTGCTAGAAAGGCAGGGGGGGCTAGCGGGCCCGGGGAAGAGACCCAGTACTTC. Amino acid sequence: CSARKAGGASGPGEETQYF.